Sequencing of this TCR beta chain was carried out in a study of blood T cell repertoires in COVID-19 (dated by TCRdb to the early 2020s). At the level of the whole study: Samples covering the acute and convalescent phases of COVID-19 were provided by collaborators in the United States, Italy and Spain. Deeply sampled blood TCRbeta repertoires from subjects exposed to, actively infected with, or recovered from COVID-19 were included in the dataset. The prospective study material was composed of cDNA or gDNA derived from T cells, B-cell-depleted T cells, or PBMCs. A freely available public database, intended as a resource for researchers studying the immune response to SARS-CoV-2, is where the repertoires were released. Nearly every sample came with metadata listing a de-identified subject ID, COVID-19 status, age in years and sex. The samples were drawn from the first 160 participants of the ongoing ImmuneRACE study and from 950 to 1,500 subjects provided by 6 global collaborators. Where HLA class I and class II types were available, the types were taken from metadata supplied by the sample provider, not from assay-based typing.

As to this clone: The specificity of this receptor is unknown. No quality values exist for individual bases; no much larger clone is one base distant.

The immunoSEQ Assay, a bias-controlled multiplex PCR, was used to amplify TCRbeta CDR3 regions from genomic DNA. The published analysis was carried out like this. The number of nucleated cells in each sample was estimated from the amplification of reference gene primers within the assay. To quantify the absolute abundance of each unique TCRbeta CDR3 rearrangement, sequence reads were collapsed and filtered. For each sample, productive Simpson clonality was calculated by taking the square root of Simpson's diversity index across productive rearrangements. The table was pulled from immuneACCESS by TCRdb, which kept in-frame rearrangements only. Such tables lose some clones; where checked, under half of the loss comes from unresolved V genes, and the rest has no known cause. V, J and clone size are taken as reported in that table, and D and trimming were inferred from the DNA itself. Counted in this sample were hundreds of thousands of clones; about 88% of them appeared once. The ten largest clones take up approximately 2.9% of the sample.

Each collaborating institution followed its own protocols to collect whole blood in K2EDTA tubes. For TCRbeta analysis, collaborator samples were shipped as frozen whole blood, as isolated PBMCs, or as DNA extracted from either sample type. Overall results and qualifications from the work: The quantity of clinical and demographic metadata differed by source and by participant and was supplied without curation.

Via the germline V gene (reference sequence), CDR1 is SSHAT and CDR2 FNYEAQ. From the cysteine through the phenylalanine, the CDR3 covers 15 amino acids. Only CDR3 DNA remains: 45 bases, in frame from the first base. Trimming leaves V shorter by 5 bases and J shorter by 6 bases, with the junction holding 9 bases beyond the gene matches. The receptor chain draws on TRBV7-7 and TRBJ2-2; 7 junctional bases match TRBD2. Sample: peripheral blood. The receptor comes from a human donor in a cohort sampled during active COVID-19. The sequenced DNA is TGTGCCAGCAGCCTGTCGACTAGCCGGTCCGGGGAGCTGTTTTTT. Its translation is CASSLSTSRSGELFF.